This TCR beta chain is drawn from a study of T cells in Graves' hyperthyroidism and ophthalmopathy. RNA transcripts provided the source from which TCR beta CDR3 regions were amplified. Initially, a first-round RT-PCR of the TCR CDR3 employed the HTBI primer set. MiXCR was run by TCRdb on the multiplex PCR reads, yielding one entry per CDR3 protein. This table has hundreds of thousands of distinct CDR3 sequences, about 45% appearing once. Germline V gives CDR1 DFQATT, CDR2 SNEGSKA (reference sequence). V gave up 1 base and J gave up 2 bases; unmatched junction bases: 4. There are 14 residues in the CDR3. This clonotype was observed a single time.

The clonotype originates from an adult man with Graves' disease, either hyperthyroidism or ophthalmopathy (not recorded which). The V gene is TRBV20-1, the J gene TRBJ1-2; 7 bases are a match to TRBD1. The sequenced material came from peripheral blood or thyroid tissue (not recorded which). CDR3 in DNA: TGCAGTGCTAGAGGGCGACAGGGAAACTATGGCTACACCTTC. Its translation is CSARGRQGNYGYTF.